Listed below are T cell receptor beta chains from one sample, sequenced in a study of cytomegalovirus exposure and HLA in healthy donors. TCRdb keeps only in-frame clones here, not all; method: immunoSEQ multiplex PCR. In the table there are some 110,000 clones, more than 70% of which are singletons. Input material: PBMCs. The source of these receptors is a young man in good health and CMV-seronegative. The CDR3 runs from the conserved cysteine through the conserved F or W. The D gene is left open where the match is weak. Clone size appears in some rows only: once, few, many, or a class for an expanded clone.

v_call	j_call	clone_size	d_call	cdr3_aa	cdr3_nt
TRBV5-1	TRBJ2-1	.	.	CASSVVGGNSYNEQFF	TGCGCCAGCAGCGTGGTTGGGGGGAACTCCTACAATGAGCAGTTCTTC
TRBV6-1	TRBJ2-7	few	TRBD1	CATGQGQYEQYF	TGTGCCACCGGACAGGGGCAATACGAGCAGTACTTC
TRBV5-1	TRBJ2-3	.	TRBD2	CASSEGLAGTPSTDTQYF	TGCGCCAGCAGCGAGGGACTAGCGGGGACCCCTAGCACAGATACGCAGTATTTT
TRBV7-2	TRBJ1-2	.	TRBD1	CASSPKGASNYGYTF	TGTGCCAGCAGCCCGAAGGGGGCCTCTAACTATGGCTACACCTTC
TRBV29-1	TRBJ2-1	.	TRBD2	CSVGLAGGANEQFF	TGCAGCGTCGGACTAGCGGGGGGCGCGAATGAGCAGTTCTTC
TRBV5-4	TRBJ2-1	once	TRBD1	CASSRPGTGTVYNEQFF	TGTGCCAGCAGCCGCCCCGGGACAGGGACAGTATACAATGAGCAGTTCTTC
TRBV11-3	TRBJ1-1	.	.	CASSLVGDTEAFF	TGTGCCAGCAGCTTAGTAGGGGACACTGAAGCTTTCTTT
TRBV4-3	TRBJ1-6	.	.	CASRPTTGATNSPLHF	TGCGCCAGCAGACCTACTACTGGGGCTACGAATTCACCCCTCCACTTT
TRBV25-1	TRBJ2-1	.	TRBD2	CASGTRLAGLPSNEQFF	TGTGCCAGCGGAACCAGACTAGCGGGGCTACCTAGCAATGAGCAGTTCTTC
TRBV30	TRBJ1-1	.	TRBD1	CAWRRGTGLGSTEAFF	TGTGCCTGGAGACGAGGGACAGGATTAGGTAGCACTGAAGCTTTCTTT
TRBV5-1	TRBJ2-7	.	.	CASSLAVDRPYEQYF	TGCGCCAGCAGCTTGGCCGTCGACAGGCCCTACGAGCAGTACTTC
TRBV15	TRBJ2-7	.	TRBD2	CATSRDPGGSYEQYF	TGTGCCACCAGCAGAGATCCGGGGGGAAGCTACGAGCAGTACTTC
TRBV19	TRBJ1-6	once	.	CASSSGLLRDSPLHF	TGTGCCAGTAGTTCGGGACTCCTCAGAGATTCACCCCTCCACTTT
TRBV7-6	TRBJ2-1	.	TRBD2	CASSRERGAYNEQFF	TGTGCCAGCAGCAGAGAGCGGGGGGCATACAATGAGCAGTTCTTC
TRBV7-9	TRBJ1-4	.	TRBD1	CASSSGQGATNEKLFF	TGTGCCAGCAGCTCGGGACAGGGGGCAACTAATGAAAAACTGTTTTTT
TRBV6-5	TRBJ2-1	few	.	CASRPGNYNEQFF	TGTGCCAGTCGTCCGGGAAACTACAATGAGCAGTTCTTC
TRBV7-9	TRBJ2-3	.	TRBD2	CASSFLRTSGSLGTQYF	TGTGCCAGCAGCTTCCTCCGGACTAGCGGGAGTCTTGGTACGCAGTATTTT
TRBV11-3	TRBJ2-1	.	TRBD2	CASSAGTSGGYNEQFF	TGTGCCAGCAGCGCTGGGACTAGCGGGGGCTACAATGAGCAGTTCTTC
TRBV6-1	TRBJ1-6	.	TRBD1	CASRRDRVNSPLHF	TGTGCCAGCCGAAGGGACAGGGTTAATTCACCCCTCCACTTT
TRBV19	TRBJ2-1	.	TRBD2	CASSIQSGATYNEQFF	TGTGCCAGTAGTATTCAAAGCGGGGCTACCTACAATGAGCAGTTCTTC
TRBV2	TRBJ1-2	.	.	CASSEARPGYGYTF	TGTGCCAGCAGTGAAGCACGGCCAGGCTATGGCTACACCTTC
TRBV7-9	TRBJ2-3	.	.	CASSLALIGEWWTDTQYF	TGTGCCAGCAGCTTAGCGCTGATCGGGGAGTGGTGGACAGATACGCAGTATTTT
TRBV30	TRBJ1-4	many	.	CAWNAGLEEKLFF	TGTGCCTGGAATGCGGGGCTGGAAGAAAAACTGTTTTTT
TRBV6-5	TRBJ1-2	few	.	CASSRTQNYGYTF	TGTGCCAGCAGTCGTACTCAAAACTATGGCTACACCTTC
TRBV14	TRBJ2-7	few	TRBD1	CASSQEAVTGSSYEQYF	TGTGCCAGCAGCCAAGAGGCCGTGACAGGGAGCTCCTACGAGCAGTACTTC
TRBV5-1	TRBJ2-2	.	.	CASSLDNGELFF	TGCGCCAGCAGCTTGGACAACGGGGAGCTGTTTTTT
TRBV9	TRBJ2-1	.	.	CASSVDGLTSGEQFF	TGTGCCAGCAGCGTAGACGGACTGACCTCCGGGGAGCAGTTCTTC
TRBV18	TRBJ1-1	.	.	CASSPVRQTNTEAFF	TGTGCCAGCTCACCAGTGCGGCAGACGAACACTGAAGCTTTCTTT
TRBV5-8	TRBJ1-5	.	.	CASSLAVHQPQHF	TGTGCCAGCAGCTTGGCGGTCCATCAGCCCCAGCATTTT
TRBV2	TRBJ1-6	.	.	CASSDRDNLAPLHF	TGTGCCAGCAGTGACAGGGACAATTTGGCACCCCTCCACTTT
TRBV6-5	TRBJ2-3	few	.	CASSGRDGITDTQYF	TGTGCCAGCAGTGGGCGGGACGGGATCACAGATACGCAGTATTTT
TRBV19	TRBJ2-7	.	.	CASSSGGIHYEQYF	TGTGCCAGTAGTAGTGGGGGCATTCACTACGAGCAGTACTTC
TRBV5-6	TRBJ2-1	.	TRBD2	CASSFGLAGAPSKYNEQFF	TGTGCCAGCAGCTTCGGACTAGCGGGGGCCCCATCAAAGTACAATGAGCAGTTCTTC
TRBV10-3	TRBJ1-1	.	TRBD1	CAITPSTGGTEAFF	TGTGCCATCACCCCCTCGACAGGGGGCACTGAAGCTTTCTTT
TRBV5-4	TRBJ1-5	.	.	CASSLDSNQPQHF	TGTGCCAGCAGCCTAGATAGCAATCAGCCCCAGCATTTT
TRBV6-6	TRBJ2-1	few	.	CASSPQGPPLNEQFF	TGTGCCAGCAGTCCACAGGGTCCACCACTCAATGAGCAGTTCTTC
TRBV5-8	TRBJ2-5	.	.	CASSGAGRQETQYF	TGTGCCAGCAGCGGGGCAGGGCGGCAAGAGACCCAGTACTTC
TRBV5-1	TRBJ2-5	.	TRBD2	CASSSGLAGRRGETQYF	TGCGCCAGCAGCTCCGGACTAGCGGGGCGGCGGGGAGAGACCCAGTACTTC
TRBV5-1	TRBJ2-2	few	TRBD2	CASSPSGGPAGELFF	TGCGCCAGCAGCCCCTCGGGGGGGCCGGCCGGGGAGCTGTTTTTT